The subject of this entry is one T cell receptor (beta chain). What it binds is not known. One entry per CDR3 protein results from TCRdb running MiXCR on the reads. The repertoire holds around 900,000 distinct CDR3 sequences, with about 33% as singletons. This sample is drawn from a study of T cell repertoires in cytomegalovirus infection. Study-level information: Public TCR beta signatures marked donors with CMV infection and the matching HLA.

This CDR3 is built from 15 residues. Trimming left V 6 bases short and J 3 bases short, with 16 bases between. Germline V gene sequence: CDR1 MDHEN, CDR2 SYDVKM. The material was cultured CD8+ T cells from PBMCs, obtained from culture after CMV antigen stimulation. The clonotype originates from a human donor in good health (CMV status not recorded). Some clones in this sample may be carry-over from other donors' samples. The chain joins TRBV28 to TRBJ2-3, with D possibly matching TRBD2 (6 bases). CDR3 DNA: TGTGCCAGCAGGGGGTTGGGGGGAGGAACAGATACGCAGTATTTT. It codes for CASRGLGGGTDTQYF.